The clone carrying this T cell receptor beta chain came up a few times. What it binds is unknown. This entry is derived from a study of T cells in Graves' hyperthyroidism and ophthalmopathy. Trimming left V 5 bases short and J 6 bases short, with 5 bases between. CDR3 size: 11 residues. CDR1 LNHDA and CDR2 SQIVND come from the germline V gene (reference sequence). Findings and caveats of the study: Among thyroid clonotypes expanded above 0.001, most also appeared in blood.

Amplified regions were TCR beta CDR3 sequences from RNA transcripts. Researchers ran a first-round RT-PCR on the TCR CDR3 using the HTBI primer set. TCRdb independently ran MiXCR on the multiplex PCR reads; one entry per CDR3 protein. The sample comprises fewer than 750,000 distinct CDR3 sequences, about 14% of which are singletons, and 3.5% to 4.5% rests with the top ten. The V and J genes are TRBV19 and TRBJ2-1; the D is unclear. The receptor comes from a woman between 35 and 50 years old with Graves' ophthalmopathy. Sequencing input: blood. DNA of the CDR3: TGTGCCAGTAGTCTCCGCAATGAGCAGTTCTTC. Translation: CASSLRNEQFF.